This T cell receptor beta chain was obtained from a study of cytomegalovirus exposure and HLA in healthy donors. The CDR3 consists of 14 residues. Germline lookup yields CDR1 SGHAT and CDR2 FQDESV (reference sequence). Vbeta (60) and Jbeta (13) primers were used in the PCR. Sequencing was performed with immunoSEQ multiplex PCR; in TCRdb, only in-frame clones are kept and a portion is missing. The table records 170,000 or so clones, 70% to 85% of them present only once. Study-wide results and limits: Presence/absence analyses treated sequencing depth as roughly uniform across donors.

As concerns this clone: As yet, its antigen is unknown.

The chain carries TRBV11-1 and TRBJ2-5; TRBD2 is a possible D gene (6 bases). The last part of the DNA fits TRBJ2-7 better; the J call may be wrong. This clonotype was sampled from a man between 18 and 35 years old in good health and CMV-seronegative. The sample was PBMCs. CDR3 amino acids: CASVPGLGGYEQYF. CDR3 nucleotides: TGTGCCAGCGTCCCGGGACTGGGAGGTTACGAGCAGTACTTC.